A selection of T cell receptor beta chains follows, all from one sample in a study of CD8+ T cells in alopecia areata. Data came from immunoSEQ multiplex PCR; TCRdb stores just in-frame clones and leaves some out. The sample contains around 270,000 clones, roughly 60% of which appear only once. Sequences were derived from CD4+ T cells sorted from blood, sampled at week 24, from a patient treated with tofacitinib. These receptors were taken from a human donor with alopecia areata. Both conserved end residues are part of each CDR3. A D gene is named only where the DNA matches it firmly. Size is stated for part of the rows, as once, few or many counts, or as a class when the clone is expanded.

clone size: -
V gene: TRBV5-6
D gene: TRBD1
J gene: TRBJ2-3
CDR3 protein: CASSPEPTGGERTDTQYF
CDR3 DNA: TGTGCCAGCAGCCCGGAACCGACAGGGGGCGAAAGAACAGATACGCAGTATTTT

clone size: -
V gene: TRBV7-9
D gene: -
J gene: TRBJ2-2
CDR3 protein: CASSLLDRTGELFF
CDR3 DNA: TGTGCCAGCAGCTTGCTGGACAGAACCGGGGAGCTGTTTTTT

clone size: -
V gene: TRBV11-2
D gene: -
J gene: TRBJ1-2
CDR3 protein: CASSFLSEREYGYTF
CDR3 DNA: TGTGCCAGCAGCTTTCTCTCTGAAAGGGAGTATGGCTACACCTTC

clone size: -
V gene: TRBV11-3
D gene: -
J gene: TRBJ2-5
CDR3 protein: CASSPDDIQETQYF
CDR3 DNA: TGTGCCAGCAGCCCAGATGACATTCAAGAGACCCAGTACTTC

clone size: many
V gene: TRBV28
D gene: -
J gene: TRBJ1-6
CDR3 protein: CASGGGGSPLHF
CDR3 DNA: TGTGCCAGCGGGGGTGGGGGTTCACCCCTCCACTTT

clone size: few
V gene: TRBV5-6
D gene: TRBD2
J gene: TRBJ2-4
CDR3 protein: CASSPPGRAATANIQYF
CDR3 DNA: TGTGCCAGCAGCCCCCCGGGGAGGGCGGCGACGGCAAACATTCAGTACTTC

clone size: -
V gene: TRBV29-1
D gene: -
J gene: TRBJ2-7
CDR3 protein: CSVGEPSLEQYF
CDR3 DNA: TGCAGCGTTGGTGAGCCTTCCCTCGAGCAGTACTTC

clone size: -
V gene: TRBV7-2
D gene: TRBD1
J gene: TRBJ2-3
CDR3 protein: CASSFMRQGSVDTQYF
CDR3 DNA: TGTGCCAGCAGCTTTATGAGACAGGGGTCGGTGGATACGCAGTATTTT

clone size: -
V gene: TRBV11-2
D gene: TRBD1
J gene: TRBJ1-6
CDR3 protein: CASSSRDRDSPLHF
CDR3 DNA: TGTGCCAGCAGCTCGAGGGACAGGGACTCACCCCTCCACTTT

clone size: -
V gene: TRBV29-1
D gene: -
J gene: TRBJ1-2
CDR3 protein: CSTSRAPSVDGYTF
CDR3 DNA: TGCAGCACGTCCCGGGCCCCCTCTGTGGACGGCTACACCTTC

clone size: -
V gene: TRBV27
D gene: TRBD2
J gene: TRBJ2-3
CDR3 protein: CASSLLAGVSTDTQYF
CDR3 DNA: TGTGCCAGCAGTTTGCTAGCGGGAGTTAGCACAGATACGCAGTATTTT

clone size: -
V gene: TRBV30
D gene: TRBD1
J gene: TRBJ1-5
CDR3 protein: CAWTAGQGSNQPQHF
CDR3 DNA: TGTGCCTGGACCGCGGGACAGGGGAGCAATCAGCCCCAGCATTTT

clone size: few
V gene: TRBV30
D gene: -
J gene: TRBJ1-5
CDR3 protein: CAWSGRTEGPQHF
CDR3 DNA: TGTGCCTGGAGTGGGCGGACCGAGGGGCCCCAGCATTTT

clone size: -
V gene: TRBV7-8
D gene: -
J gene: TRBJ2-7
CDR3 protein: CASSTAGGRSYEQYF
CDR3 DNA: TGTGCCAGCAGCACCGCCGGTGGACGGTCCTACGAGCAGTACTTC

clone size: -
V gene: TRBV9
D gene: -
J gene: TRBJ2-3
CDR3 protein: CASSVRTGGGPDTQYF
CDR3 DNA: TGTGCCAGCAGCGTCAGGACGGGGGGCGGCCCAGATACGCAGTATTTT

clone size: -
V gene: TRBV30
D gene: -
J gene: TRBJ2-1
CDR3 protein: CAWSVFNEQFF
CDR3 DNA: TGTGCCTGGAGTGTATTCAATGAGCAGTTCTTC

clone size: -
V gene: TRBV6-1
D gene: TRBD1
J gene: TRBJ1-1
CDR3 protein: CASSLTGGNTEAFF
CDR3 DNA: TGTGCCAGCAGTTTAACAGGGGGAAACACTGAAGCTTTCTTT

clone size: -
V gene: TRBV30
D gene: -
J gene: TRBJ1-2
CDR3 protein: CAWSVTLYSYGYTF
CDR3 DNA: TGTGCCTGGAGTGTAACGTTATATTCCTATGGCTACACCTTC

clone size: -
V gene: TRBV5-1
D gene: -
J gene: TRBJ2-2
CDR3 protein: CASSPIAAGSGELFF
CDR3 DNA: TGCGCCAGCAGCCCAATCGCGGCGGGGTCCGGGGAGCTGTTTTTT

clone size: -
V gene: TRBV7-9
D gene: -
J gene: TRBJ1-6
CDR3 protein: CASNAPGQPDSPLHF
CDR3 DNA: TGTGCCAGCAATGCCCCAGGACAGCCGGATTCACCCCTCCACTTT

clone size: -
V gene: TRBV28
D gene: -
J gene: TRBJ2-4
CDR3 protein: CASSASGPRNIQYF
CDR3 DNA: TGTGCCAGCAGTGCCTCGGGGCCTCGGAACATTCAGTACTTC

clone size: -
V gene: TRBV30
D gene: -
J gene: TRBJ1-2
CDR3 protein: CAWSDRSYGYGYTF
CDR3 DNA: TGTGCCTGGAGTGACAGGAGTTACGGCTATGGCTACACCTTC

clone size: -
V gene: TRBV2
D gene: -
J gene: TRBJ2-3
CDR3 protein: CASRPTLYTDTQYF
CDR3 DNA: TGTGCCAGTAGGCCCACTCTCTACACAGATACGCAGTATTTT

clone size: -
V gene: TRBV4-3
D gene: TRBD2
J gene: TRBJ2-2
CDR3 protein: CASSQDLLAGVNTGELFF
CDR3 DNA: TGCGCCAGCAGCCAAGATCTTCTAGCGGGGGTTAACACCGGGGAGCTGTTTTTT

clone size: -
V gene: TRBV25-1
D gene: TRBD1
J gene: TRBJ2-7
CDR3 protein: CASSGPGTGTSVQYF
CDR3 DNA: TGTGCCAGCAGTGGGCCCGGGACAGGGACTTCTGTGCAGTACTTC

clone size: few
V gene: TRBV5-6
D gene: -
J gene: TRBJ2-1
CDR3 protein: CASSLRPDWKFF
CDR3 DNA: TGTGCCAGCAGCCTGCGCCCGGACTGGAAGTTCTTC

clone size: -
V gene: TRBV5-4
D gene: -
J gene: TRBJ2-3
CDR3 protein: CASSLVAGSATDTQYF
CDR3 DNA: TGTGCCAGCAGCTTGGTGGCCGGGTCGGCGACAGATACGCAGTATTTT

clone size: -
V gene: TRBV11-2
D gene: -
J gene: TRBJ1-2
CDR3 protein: CASSLAGKGYTF
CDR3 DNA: TGTGCCAGCAGCTTAGCAGGGAAGGGCTACACCTTC

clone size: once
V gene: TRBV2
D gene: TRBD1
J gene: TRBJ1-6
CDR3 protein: CASRAGTGNSPLHF
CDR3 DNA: TGTGCCAGCAGGGCCGGGACAGGGAATTCACCCCTCCACTTT

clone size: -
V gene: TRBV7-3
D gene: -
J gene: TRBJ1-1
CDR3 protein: CASTKDGENTEAFF
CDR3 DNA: TGTGCCAGCACCAAAGACGGGGAGAACACTGAAGCTTTCTTT

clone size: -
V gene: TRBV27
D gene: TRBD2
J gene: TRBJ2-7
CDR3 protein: CASSLSLRGGSYEQYF
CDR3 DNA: TGTGCCAGCAGTTTATCCTTGCGGGGGGGCAGCTACGAGCAGTACTTC

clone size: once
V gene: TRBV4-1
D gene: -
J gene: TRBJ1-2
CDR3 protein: CASSPVGQASNGYTF
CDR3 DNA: TGCGCCAGCAGCCCGGTCGGCCAGGCTTCAAATGGCTACACCTTC

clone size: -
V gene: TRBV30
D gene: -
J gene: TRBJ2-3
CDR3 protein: CAWSVHTDTQYF
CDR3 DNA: TGTGCCTGGAGTGTGCACACAGATACGCAGTATTTT

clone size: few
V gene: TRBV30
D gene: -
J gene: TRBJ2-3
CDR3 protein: CARRGLADTQYF
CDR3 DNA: TGTGCCCGGAGGGGCCTCGCAGATACGCAGTATTTT

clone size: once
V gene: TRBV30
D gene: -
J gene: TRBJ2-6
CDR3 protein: CAWSHGDSGANVLTF
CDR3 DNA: TGTGCCTGGAGTCATGGGGACTCTGGGGCCAACGTCCTGACTTTC

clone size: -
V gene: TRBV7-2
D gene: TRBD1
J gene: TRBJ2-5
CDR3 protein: CASSFAWDRTGETQYF
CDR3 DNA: TGTGCCAGCAGCTTCGCGTGGGACAGGACAGGGGAGACCCAGTACTTC

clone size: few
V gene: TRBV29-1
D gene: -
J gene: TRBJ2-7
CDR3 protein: CSGQVGHEQYF
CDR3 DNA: TGCAGCGGACAGGTTGGCCACGAGCAGTACTTC

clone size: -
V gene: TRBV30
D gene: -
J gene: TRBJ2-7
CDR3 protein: CAWRTTGKQYF
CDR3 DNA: TGTGCCTGGAGGACTACAGGGAAGCAGTACTTC

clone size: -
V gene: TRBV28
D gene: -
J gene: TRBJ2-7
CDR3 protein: CASSGYEQYF
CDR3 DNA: TGTGCCAGCAGTGGGTACGAGCAGTACTTC

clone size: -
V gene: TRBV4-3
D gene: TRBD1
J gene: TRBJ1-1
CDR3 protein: CASRHDRGEAFF
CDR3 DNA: TGCGCCAGCAGACACGACAGGGGTGAAGCTTTCTTT

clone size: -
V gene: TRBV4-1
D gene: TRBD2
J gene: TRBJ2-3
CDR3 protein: CASSHPGLATDTQYF
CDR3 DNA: TGCGCCAGCAGCCACCCGGGACTAGCCACAGATACGCAGTATTTT

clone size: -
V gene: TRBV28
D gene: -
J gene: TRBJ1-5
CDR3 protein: CASSIPQGRFGNQPQHF
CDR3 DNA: TGTGCCAGCAGTATCCCGCAGGGGCGTTTTGGCAATCAGCCCCAGCATTTT

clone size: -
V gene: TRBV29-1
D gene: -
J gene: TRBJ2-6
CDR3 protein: CSVDEGAGGANVLTF
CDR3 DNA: TGCAGCGTTGATGAGGGGGCGGGAGGGGCCAACGTCCTGACTTTC

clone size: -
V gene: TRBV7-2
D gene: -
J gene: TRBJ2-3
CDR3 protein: CASSSRGDTQYF
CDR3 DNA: TGTGCCAGCAGCTCCCGAGGGGATACGCAGTATTTT

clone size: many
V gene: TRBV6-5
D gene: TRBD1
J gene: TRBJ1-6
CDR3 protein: CASSYSSGTGRTPLHF
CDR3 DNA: TGTGCCAGCAGTTACTCCTCCGGGACAGGGCGGACACCCCTCCACTTT

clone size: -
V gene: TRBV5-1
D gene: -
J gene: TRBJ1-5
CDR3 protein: CASSFGGADSNQPQHF
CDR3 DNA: TGCGCCAGCAGCTTCGGGGGTGCGGATAGCAATCAGCCCCAGCATTTT